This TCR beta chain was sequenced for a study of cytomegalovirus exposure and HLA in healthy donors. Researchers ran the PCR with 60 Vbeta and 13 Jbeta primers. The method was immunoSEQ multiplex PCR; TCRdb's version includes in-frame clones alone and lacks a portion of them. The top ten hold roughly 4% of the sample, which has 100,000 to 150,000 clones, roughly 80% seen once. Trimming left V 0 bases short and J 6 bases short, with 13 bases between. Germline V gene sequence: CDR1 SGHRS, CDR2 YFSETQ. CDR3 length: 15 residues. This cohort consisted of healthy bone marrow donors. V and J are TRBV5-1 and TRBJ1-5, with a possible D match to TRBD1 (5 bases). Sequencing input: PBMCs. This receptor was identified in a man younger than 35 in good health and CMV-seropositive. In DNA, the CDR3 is TGCGCCAGCAGCTTGGCAGGGTCTTTAGGTCAGCCCCAGCATTTT. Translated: CASSLAGSLGQPQHF.